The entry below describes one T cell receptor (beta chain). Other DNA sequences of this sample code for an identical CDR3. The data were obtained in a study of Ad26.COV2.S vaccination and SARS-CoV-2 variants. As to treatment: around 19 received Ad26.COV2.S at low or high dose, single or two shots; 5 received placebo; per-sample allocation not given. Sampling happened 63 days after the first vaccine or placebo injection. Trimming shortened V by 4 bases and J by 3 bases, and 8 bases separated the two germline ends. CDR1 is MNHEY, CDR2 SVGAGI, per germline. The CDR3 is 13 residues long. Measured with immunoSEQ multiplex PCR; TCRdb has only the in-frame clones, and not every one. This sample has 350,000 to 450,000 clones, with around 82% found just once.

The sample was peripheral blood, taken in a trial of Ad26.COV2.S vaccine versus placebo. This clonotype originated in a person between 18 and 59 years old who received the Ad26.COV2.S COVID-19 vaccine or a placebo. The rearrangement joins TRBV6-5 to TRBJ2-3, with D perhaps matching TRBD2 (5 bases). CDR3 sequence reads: CASSWTGTDTQYF. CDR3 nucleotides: TGTGCCAGCAGTTGGACTGGAACAGATACGCAGTATTTT.